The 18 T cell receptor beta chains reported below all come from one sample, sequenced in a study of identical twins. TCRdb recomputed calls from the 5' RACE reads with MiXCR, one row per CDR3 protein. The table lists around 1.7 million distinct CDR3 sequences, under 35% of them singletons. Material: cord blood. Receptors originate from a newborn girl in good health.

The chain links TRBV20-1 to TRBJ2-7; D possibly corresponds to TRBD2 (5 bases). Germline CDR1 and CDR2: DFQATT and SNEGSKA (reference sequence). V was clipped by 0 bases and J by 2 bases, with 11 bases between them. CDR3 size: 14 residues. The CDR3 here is CSARELVGTYEQYF. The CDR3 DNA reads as TGCAGTGCTAGAGAACTAGTGGGGACCTACGAGCAGTACTTC.

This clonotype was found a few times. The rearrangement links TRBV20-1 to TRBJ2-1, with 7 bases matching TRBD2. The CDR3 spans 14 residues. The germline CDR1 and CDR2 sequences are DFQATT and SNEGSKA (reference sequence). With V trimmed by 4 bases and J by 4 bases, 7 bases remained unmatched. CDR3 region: CSAKWAGAYNEQFF. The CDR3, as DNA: TGCAGTGCTAAATGGGCGGGAGCTTACAATGAGCAGTTCTTC.

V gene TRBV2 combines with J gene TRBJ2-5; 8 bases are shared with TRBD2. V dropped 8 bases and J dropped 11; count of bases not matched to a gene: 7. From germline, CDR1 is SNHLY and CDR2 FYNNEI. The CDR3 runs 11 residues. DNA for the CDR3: TGTGCCAGCGGACTAGCACAAGAGCAGTACTTC. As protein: CASGLAQEQYF.

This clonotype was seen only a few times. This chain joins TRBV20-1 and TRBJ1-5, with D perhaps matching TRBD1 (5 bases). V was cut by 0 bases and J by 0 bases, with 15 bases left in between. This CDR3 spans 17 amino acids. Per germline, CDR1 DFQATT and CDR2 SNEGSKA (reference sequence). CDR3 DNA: TGCAGTGCTAGAGATCAGGGAGTATCCTATAGCAATCAGCCCCAGCATTTT. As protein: CSARDQGVSYSNQPQHF.

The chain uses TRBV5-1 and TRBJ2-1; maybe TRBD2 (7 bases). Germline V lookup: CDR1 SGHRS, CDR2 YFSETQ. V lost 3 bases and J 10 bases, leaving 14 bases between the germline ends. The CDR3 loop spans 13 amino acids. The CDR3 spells CASSYVQGGEQFF. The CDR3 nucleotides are TGCGCCAGCAGCTACGTACAGGGAGGGGAGCAGTTCTTC.

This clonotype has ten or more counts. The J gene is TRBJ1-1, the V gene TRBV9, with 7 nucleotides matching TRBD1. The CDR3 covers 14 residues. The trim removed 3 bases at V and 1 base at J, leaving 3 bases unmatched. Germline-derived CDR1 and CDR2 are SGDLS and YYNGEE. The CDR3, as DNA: TGTGCCAGCAGCGCCCGACAGGGGAACACTGAAGCTTTCTTT. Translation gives CASSARQGNTEAFF.

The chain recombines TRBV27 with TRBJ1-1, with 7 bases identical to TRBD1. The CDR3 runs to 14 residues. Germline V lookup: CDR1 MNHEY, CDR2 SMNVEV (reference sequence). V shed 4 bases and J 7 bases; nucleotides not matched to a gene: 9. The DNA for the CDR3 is TGTGCCAGCAGTTGGAACAGGGGAAGGGGTGAAGCTTTCTTT. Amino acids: CASSWNRGRGEAFF.

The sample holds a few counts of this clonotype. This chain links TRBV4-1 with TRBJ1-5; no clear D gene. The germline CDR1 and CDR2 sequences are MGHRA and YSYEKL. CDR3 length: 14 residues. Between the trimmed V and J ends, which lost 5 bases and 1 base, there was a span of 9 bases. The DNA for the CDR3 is TGCGCCAGCAGCGACCCGGGCAGCAATCAGCCCCAGCATTTT. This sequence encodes CASSDPGSNQPQHF.

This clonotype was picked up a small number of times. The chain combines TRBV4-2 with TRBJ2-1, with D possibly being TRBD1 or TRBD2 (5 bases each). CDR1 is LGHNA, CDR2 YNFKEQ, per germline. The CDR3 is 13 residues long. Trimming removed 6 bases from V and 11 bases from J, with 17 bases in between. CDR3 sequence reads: CASSTDGGTKQFF. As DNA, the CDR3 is TGTGCCAGCAGTACGGACGGTGGGACGAAGCAGTTCTTC.

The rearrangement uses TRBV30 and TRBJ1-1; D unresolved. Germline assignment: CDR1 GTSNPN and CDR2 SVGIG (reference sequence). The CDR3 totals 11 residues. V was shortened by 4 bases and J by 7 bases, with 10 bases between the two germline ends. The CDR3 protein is CAWTTWSEAFF. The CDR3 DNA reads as TGTGCCTGGACTACCTGGAGTGAAGCTTTCTTT.

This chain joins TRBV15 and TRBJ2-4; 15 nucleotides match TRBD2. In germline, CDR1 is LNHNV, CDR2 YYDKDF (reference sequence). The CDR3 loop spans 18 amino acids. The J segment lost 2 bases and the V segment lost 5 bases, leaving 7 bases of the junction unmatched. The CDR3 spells CATSGLAGGFNPKNIQYF. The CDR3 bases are TGTGCCACCAGCGGACTAGCGGGAGGGTTCAATCCCAAAAACATTCAGTACTTC.

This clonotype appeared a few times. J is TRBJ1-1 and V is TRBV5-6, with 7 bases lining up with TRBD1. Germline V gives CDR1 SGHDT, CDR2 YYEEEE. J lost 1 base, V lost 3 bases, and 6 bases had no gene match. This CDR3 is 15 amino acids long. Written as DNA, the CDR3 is TGTGCCAGCAGCTCACGGGACAGACCGAACACTGAAGCTTTCTTT. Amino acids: CASSSRDRPNTEAFF. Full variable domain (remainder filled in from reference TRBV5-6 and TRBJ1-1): DAGVTQSPTHLIKTRGQQVTLRCSPKSGHDTVSWYQQALGQGPQFIFQYYEEEERQRGNFPDRFSGHQFPNYSSELNVNALLLGDSALYLCASSSRDRPNTEAFFGQGTRLTVV.

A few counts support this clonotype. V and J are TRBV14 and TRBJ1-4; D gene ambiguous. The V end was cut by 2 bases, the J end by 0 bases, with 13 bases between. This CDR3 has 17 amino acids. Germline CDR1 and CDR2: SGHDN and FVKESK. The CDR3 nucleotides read TGTGCCAGCAGCCAACGGGTAGTGTGGGCAACTAATGAAAAACTGTTTTTT. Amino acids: CASSQRVVWATNEKLFF.

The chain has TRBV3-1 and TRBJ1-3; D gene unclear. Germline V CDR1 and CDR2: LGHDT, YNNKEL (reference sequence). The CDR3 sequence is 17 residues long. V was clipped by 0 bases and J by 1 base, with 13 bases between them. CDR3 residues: CASSQEWTLISGNTIYF. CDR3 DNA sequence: TGTGCCAGCAGCCAAGAGTGGACCCTAATATCTGGAAACACCATATATTTT.

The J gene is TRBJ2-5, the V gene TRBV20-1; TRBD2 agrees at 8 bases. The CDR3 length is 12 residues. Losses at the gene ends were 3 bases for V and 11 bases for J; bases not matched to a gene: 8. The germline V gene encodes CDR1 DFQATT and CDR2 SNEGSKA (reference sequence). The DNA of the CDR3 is TGCAGTGCTAGCGGGAGGGCCGTTGAGCAGTACTTC. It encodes CSASGRAVEQYF.

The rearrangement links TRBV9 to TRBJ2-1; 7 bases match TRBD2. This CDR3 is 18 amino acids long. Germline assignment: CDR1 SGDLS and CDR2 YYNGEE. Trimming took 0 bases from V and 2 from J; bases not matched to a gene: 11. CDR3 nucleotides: TGTGCCAGCAGCGTAGCGGGGGGATTAAGCCTGCCCTACAATGAGCAGTTCTTC. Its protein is CASSVAGGLSLPYNEQFF.

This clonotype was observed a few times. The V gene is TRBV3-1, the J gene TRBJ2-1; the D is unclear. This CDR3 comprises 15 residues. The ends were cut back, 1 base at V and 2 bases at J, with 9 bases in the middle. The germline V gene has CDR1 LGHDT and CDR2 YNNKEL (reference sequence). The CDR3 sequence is CASSQGDHPYNEQFF. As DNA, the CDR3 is TGTGCCAGCAGCCAAGGAGACCACCCCTACAATGAGCAGTTCTTC.

CDR3 nucleotides: TGCGCCAGCAGCTCCGGACTAGACTCACCCTACGAGCAGTACTTC. Translating it yields CASSSGLDSPYEQYF. This chain joins TRBV5-1 and TRBJ2-7, with 7 positions matching TRBD2. Germline-derived CDR1 and CDR2 are SGHRS and YFSETQ. The V and J ends lost 3 bases and 2 bases, in that order; junction bases with no gene match: 8. There are 15 residues in the CDR3.